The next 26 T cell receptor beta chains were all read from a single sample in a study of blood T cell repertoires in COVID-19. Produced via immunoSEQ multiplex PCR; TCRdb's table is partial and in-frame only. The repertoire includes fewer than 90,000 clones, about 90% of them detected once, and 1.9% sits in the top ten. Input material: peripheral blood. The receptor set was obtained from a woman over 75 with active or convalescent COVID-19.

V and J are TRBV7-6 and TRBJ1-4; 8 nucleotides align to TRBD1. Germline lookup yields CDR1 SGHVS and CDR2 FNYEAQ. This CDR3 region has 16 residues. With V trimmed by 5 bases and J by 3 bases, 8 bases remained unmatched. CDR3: CASSRRQGFSNEKLFF. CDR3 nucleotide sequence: TGTGCCAGCAGCCGCCGACAGGGGTTTTCTAATGAAAAACTGTTTTTT. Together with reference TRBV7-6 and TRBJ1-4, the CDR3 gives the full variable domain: GAGVSQSPRYKVTKRGQDVALRCDPISGHVSLYWYRQALGQGPEFLTYFNYEAQQDKSGLPNDRFSAERPEGSISTLTIQRTEQRDSAMYRCASSRRQGFSNEKLFFGSGTQLSVL.

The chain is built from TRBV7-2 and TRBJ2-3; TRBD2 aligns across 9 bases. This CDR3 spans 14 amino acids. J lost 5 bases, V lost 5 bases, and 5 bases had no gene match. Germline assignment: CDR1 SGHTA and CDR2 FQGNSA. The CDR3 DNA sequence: TGTGCCAGCAGCCAGGGACTAGCTGAAGATACGCAGTATTTT. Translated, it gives CASSQGLAEDTQYF.

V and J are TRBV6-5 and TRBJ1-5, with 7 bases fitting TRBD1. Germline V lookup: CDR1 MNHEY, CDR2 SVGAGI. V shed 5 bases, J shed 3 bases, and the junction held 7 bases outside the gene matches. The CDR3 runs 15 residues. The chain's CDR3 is CASSPDRAYNQPQHF. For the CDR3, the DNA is TGTGCCAGCAGTCCCGACAGGGCATACAATCAGCCCCAGCATTTT.

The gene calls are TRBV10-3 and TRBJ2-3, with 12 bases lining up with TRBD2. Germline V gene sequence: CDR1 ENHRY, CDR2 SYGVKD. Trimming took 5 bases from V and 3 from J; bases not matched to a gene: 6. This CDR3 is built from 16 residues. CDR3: CAISKRTSGITDTQYF. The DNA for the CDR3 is TGTGCCATCAGTAAGAGGACTAGCGGGATAACAGATACGCAGTATTTT.

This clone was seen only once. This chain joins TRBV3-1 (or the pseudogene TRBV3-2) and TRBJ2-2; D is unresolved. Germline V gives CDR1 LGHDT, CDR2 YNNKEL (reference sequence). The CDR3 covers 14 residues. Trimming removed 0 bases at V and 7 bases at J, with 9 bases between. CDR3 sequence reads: CASSQDTLGGELFF. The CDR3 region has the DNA TGTGCCAGCAGCCAAGACACCCTCGGCGGGGAGCTGTTTTTT.

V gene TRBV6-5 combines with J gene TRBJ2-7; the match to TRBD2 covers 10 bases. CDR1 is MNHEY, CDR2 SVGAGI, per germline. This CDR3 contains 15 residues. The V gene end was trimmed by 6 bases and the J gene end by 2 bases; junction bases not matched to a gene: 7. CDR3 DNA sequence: TGTGCCAGCAGGGGCCGGACTAGCGGCCCCTACGAGCAGTACTTC. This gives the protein CASRGRTSGPYEQYF.

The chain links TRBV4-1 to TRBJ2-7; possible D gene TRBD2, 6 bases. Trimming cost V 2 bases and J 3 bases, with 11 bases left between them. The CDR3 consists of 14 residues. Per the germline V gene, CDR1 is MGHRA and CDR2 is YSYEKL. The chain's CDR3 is CASSQPGLFYEQYF. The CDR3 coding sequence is TGCGCCAGCAGCCAACCGGGACTGTTCTACGAGCAGTACTTC.

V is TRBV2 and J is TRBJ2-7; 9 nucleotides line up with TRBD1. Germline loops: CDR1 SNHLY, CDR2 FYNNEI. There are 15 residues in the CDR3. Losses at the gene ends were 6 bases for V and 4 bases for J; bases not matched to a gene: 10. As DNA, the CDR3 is TGTGCCAGCAGCGATAAACAGGGGGCGAAGTACGAGCAGTACTTC. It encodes CASSDKQGAKYEQYF. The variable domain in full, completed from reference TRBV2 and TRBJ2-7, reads EPEVTQTPSHQVTQMGQEVILRCVPISNHLYFYWYRQILGQKVEFLVSFYNNEISEKSEIFDDQFSVERPDGSNFTLKIRSTKLEDSAMYFCASSDKQGAKYEQYFGPGTRLTVT.

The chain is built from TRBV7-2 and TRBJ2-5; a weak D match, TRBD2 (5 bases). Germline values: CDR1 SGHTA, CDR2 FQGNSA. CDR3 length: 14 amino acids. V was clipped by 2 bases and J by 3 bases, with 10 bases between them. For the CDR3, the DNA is TGTGCCAGCAGCTTATTACAGACTAAAGAGACCCAGTACTTC. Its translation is CASSLLQTKETQYF.

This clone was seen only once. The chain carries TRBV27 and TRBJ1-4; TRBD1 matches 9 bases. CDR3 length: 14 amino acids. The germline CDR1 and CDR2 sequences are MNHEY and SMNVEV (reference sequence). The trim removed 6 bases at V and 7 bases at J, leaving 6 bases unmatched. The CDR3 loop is CASSSGTGSEKLFF. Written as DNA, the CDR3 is TGTGCCAGCAGCTCCGGGACAGGGAGTGAAAAACTGTTTTTT. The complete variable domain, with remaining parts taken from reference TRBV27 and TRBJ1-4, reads EAQVTQNPRYLITVTGKKLTVTCSQNMNHEYMSWYRQDPGLGLRQIYYSMNVEVTDKGDVPEGYKVSRKEKRNFPLILESPSPNQTSLYFCASSSGTGSEKLFFGSGTQLSVL.

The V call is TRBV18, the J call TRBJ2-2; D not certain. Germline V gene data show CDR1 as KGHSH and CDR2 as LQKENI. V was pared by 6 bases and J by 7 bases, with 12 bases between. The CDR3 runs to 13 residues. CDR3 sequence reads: CASSKNENGELFF. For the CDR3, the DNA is TGTGCCAGCTCGAAGAATGAGAACGGGGAGCTGTTTTTT. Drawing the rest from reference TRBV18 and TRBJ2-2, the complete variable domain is NAGVMQNPRHLVRRRGQEARLRCSPMKGHSHVYWYRQLPEEGLKFMVYLQKENIIDESGMPKERFSAEFPKEGPSILRIQQVVRGDSAAYFCASSKNENGELFFGEGSRLTVL.

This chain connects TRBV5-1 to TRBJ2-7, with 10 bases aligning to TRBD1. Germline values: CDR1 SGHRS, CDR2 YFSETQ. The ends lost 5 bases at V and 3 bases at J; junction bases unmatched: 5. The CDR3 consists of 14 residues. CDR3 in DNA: TGCGCCAGCAGACGGGACAGGGGAATCTACGAGCAGTACTTC. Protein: CASRRDRGIYEQYF.

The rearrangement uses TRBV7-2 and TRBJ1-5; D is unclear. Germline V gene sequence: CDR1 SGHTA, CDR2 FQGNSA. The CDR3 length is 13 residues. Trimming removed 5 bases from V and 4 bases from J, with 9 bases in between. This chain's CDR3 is CASSPSPNQPQHF. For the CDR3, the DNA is TGTGCCAGCAGCCCCTCCCCTAATCAGCCCCAGCATTTT.

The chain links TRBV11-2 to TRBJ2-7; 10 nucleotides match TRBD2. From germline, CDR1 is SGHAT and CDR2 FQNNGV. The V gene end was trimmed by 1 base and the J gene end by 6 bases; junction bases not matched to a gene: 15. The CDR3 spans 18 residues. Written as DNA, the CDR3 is TGTGCCAGCAGCTTAGGCGGGCTAGCGGGAGTCTCCCCTCGCGAGCAGTACTTC. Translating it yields CASSLGGLAGVSPREQYF.

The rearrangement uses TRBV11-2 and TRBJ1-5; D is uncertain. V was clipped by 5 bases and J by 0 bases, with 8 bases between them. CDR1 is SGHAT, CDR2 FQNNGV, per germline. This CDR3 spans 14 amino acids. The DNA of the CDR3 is TGTGCCAGCAGCCCGCGGAGTAGCAATCAGCCCCAGCATTTT. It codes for CASSPRSSNQPQHF. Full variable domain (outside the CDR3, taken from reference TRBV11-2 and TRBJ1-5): EAGVAQSPRYKIIEKRQSVAFWCNPISGHATLYWYQQILGQGPKLLIQFQNNGVVDDSQLPKDRFSAERLKGVDSTLKIQPAKLEDSAVYLCASSPRSSNQPQHFGDGTRLSIL.

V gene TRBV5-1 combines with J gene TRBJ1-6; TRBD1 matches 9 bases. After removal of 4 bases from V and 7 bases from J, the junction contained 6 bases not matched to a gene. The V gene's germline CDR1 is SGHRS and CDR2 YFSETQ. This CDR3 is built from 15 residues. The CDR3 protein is CASSIKGTGNSPLHF. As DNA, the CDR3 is TGCGCCAGCAGCATAAAAGGGACAGGGAATTCACCCCTCCACTTT.

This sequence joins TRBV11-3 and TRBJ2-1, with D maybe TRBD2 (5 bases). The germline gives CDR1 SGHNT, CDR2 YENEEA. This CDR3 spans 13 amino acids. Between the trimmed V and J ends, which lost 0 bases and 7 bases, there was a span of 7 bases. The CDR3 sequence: CASSLDTGNEQFF. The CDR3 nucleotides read TGTGCCAGCAGCTTAGATACGGGAAATGAGCAGTTCTTC.

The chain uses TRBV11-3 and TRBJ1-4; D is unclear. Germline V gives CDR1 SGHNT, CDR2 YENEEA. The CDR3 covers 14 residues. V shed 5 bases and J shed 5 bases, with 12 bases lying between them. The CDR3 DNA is TGTGCCAGCAGCCTTACCCAGGCGAATGAAAAACTGTTTTTT. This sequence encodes CASSLTQANEKLFF.

Here the CDR3 DNA reads TGTGCCAGCAGCTCGACTAGCGGGGACCAAGAGACCCAGTACTTC. It codes for CASSSTSGDQETQYF. The chain combines TRBV5-4 with TRBJ2-5; 11 bases match TRBD2. Per germline, CDR1 SGHNT and CDR2 YYREEE (reference sequence). With V trimmed by 3 bases and J by 0 bases, 1 base remained unmatched. The CDR3 sequence is 15 residues long.

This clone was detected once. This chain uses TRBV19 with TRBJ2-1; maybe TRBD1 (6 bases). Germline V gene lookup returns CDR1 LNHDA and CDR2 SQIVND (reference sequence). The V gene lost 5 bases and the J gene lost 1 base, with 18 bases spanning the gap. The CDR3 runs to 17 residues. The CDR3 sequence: CASSPHTGTSSYNEQFF. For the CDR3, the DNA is TGTGCCAGTAGTCCCCACACAGGGACAAGTTCCTACAATGAGCAGTTCTTC.

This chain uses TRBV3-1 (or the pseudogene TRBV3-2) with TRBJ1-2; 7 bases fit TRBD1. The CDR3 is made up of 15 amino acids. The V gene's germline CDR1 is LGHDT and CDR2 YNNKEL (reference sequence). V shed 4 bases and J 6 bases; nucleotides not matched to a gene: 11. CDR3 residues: CASSLSGTGVDGYTF. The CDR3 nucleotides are TGTGCCAGCAGCCTCTCTGGAACAGGGGTGGATGGCTACACCTTC.

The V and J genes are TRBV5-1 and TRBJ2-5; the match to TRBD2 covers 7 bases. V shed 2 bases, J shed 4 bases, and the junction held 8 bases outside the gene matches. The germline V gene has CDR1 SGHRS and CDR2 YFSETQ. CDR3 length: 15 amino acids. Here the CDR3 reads CASSFNGASGETQYF. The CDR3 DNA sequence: TGCGCCAGCAGCTTCAATGGGGCTAGCGGAGAGACCCAGTACTTC.

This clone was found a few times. The CDR3, as DNA: TGTGCCAGCTCACTGGGGTGGGGAGCGAATCAGCCCCAGCATTTT. It is translated as CASSLGWGANQPQHF. The chain combines TRBV18 with TRBJ1-5; D gene unclear. The CDR3 is 15 amino acids. Between the trimmed V and J ends, which lost 4 bases and 4 bases, there was a span of 14 bases. Germline CDR1 is KGHSH and CDR2 is LQKENI.

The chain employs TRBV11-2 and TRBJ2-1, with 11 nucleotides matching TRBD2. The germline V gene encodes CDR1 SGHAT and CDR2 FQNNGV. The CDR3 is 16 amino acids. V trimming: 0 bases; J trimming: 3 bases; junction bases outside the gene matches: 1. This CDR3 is CASSLELAGVYNEQFF. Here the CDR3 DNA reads TGTGCCAGCAGCTTAGAACTAGCGGGGGTCTACAATGAGCAGTTCTTC.

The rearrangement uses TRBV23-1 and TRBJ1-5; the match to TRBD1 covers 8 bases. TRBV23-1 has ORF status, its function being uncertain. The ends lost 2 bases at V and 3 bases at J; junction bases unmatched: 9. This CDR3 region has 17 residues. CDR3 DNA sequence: TGCGCCAGCAGTCAAGAGGTTAGGACAGGGACCAATCAGCCCCAGCATTTT. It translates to CASSQEVRTGTNQPQHF.

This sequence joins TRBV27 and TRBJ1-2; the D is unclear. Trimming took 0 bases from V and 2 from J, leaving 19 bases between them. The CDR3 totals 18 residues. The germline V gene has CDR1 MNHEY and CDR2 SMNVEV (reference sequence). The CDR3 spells CASSLSGRIPTINYGYTF. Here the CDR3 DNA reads TGTGCCAGCAGTTTATCGGGGAGGATCCCCACTATCAACTATGGCTACACCTTC.